This T cell receptor beta chain stems from a study of T-cell memory formation after mild COVID-19 (dated by TCRdb to the early 2020s). Some background on the complete study: Most TCR sequence clusters were specific to one of the two donors. T-cell clones expanding and contracting after mild COVID-19 in a couple of donors were tracked by longitudinal TCRalpha and TCRbeta repertoire sequencing. Two young, previously healthy adult volunteers made up the cohort, one male and one female.

From V the trimming removes 4 bases and from J it removes 5 bases, while the gene matches leave 14 bases of the junction unaccounted for. Including cysteine and phenylalanine, the CDR3 has 17 amino acids. Only CDR3 DNA remains: 51 bases, in frame from the first base. CDR1 and CDR2, per the germline V gene (reference sequence), are LNHDA and SQIVND. Ficoll-Paque density gradient centrifugation was used to isolate PBMCs. Overall results and qualifications from the work: Clones that contracted from day 15 to 85 showed balanced CD4/CD8 phenotypes, whereas a second wave of clones that expanded from day 15 to 37 leaned towards CD4+. SARS-CoV-2 specificity was not confirmed for the second-wave clones peaking on day 37. Only a couple of mild cases were covered by the study, and larger cohorts that include severe cases with pre-infection samples were considered necessary. The detection of some responding clones in pre-infection memory suggests that pre-existing cross-reactive memory T cells joined the SARS-CoV-2 response. Contracting CD4+ clones were located mainly in the CM and EM memory subsets, whereas CD8+ clones were found to be enriched in EMRA.

As to this clonotype: No antigen is known for it. Within one base of it there is no much larger clone, and no base qualities were kept.

TCRdb lists the instrument as Illumina NovaSeq 6000. TCRalpha and TCRbeta cDNA libraries were constructed by 5'RACE with constant-segment primers, with sample barcodes and unique molecular identifiers being introduced. RNA was extracted from every sample with Trizol reagent. Amplification of the libraries took two PCR steps, and the second step added a second sample barcode plus Illumina TruSeq adapters. The libraries were sequenced on an Illumina NovaSeq using 2 x 150 bp paired-end reads. As for the original processing: With migec v1.2.7, reads were demultiplexed and then collapsed into UMI-guided consensus sequences. With mixcr v2.1.11, UMI consensuses were aligned to TRA and TRB V and J templates and assembled into clonotypes. Expanded or contracted clonotypes were those called significant by both edgeR and NoisET, with noise models trained on biological replicates. For edgeR calls, the cutoffs were a false discovery rate-adjusted p below 0.01 and a log2 fold-change threshold of 1. As an exploratory analysis of dynamics, PCA with hierarchical clustering was applied to max-normalized trajectories of the 1000 most abundant clonotypes. Each responding clone was given a CD4 or CD8 phenotype based on the CD4+ and CD8+ repertoires, which had been sequenced separately. TCRdb trimmed the raw reads at Q25, called clones with MiXCR and kept productive beta chains. Duplicate CDR3 protein sequences are folded into a single record with the most common DNA and genes. TCRdb, not the original authors, processed these V and J calls. Counted in this sample were under 700,000 distinct CDR3 sequences; 20% of them appeared once. Clones ranked in the top ten supply under 15% of the sample.

The source of this sequence is an adult woman who had mild COVID-19 (a few samples of this study predate the infection). The sample titles of this study are shuffled in the database, so cell type and time point are left out; the donor was told from shared clones. The V and J segments used are TRBV19 and TRBJ2-1; 7 middle bases align to TRBD2. Sequencing was performed on PBMCs or a T cell subset sorted from them (not recorded which). The encoded CDR3 is CASSNHLVGGPDNEQFF. The nucleotide sequence is TGTGCCAGTAGTAACCATCTTGTGGGAGGGCCGGACAATGAGCAGTTCTTC.